This T cell receptor beta chain was recorded in a study of identical twins' blood T cells. The three twin pairs were reared together, likely meeting the same infections. The CDR3 is made up of 14 amino acids. Germline CDR1 SGHRS, CDR2 YFSETQ. V was pared by 5 bases and J by 1 base, with 12 bases between. From the 5' RACE reads, TCRdb called clonotypes with MiXCR, one entry per CDR3 protein. In the table there are hundreds of thousands of distinct CDR3 sequences, 28% of which are singletons. This clonotype was seen only a few times. The chain carries TRBV5-1 and TRBJ1-1; D is unclear. Sample: PBMCs. This receptor was obtained from a woman aged 18 to 55 in good health. CDR3 in DNA: TGCGCCAGCAGGATTTTCGGGGAGAACACTGAAGCTTTCTTT. It translates to CASRIFGENTEAFF.